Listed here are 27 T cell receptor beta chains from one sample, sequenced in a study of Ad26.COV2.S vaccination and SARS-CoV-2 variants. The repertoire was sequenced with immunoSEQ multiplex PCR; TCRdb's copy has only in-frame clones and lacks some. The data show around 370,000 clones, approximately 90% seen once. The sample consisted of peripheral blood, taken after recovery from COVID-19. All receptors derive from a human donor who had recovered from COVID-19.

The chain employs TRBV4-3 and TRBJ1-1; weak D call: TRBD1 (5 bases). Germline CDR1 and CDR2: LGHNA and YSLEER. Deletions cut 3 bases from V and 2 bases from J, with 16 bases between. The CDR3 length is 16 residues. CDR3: CASSHLPRQKNTEAFF. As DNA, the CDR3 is TGCGCCAGCAGCCACCTACCCCGACAGAAAAACACTGAAGCTTTCTTT.

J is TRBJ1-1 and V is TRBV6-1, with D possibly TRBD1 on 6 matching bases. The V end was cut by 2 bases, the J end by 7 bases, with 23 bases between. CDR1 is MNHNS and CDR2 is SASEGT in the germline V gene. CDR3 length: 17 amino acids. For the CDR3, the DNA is TGTGCCAGCAGTGAATCCCCTCGGGGGGGGGCGCGAGGTGAAGCTTTCTTT. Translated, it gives CASSESPRGGARGEAFF.

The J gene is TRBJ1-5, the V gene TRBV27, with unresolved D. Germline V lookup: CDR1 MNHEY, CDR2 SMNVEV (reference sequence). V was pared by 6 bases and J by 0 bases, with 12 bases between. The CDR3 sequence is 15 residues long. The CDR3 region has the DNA TGTGCCAGCAGCCTAGGAGGGAATAGCAATCAGCCCCAGCATTTT. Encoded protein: CASSLGGNSNQPQHF.

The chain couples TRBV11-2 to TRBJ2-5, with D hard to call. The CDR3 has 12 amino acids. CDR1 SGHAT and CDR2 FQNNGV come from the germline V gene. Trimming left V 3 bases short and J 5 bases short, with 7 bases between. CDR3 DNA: TGTGCCAGCAGCTTTGAGGTGGAGACCCAGTACTTC. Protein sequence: CASSFEVETQYF.

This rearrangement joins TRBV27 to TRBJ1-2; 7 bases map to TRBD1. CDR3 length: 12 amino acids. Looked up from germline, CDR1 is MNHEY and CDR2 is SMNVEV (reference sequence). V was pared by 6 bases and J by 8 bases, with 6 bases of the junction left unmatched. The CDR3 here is CASRTGADGYTF. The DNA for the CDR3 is TGTGCCAGCAGAACAGGGGCAGACGGCTACACCTTC.

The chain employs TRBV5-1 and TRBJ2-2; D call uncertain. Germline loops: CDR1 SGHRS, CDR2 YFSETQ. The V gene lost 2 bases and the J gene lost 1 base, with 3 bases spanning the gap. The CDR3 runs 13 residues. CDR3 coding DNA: TGCGCCAGCAGCTTAGGGAACACCGGGGAGCTGTTTTTT. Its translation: CASSLGNTGELFF.

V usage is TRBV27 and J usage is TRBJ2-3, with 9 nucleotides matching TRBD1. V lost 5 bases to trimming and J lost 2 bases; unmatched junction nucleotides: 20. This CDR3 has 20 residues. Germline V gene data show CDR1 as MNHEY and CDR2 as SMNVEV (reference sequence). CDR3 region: CASSPRDREGQGGFTDTQYF. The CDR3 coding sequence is TGTGCCAGCAGTCCGCGTGACAGGGAGGGACAGGGAGGGTTCACAGATACGCAGTATTTT.

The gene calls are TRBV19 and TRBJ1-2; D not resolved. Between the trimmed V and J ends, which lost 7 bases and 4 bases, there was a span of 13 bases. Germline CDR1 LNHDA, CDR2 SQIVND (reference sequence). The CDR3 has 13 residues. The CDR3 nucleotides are TGTGCCAGTATGCCTGCGGGGAGCTATGGCTACACCTTC. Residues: CASMPAGSYGYTF. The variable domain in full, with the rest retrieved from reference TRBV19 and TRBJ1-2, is DGGITQSPKYLFRKEGQNVTLSCEQNLNHDAMYWYRQDPGQGLRLIYYSQIVNDFQKGDIAEGYSVSREKKESFPLTVTSAQKNPTAFYLCASMPAGSYGYTFGSGTRLTVV.

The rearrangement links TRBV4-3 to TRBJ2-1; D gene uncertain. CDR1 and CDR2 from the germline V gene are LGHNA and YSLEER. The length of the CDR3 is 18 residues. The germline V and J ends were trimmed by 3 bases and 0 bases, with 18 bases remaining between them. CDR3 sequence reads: CASSQVPSLLSSYNEQFF. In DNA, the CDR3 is TGCGCCAGCAGCCAGGTCCCATCTCTACTGAGCTCCTACAATGAGCAGTTCTTC.

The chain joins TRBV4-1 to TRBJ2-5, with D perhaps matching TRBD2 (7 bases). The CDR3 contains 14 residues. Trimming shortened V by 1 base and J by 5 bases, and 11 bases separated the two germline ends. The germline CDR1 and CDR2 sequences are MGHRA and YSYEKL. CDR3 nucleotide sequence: TGCGCCAGCAGCCAAGTGAGGGGGGGGGAGACCCAGTACTTC. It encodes CASSQVRGGETQYF.

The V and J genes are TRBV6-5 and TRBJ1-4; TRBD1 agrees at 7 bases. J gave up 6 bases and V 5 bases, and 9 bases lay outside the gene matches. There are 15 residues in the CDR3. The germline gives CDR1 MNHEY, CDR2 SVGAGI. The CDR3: CASSTPGTADEKLFF. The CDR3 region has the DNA TGTGCCAGCAGTACCCCCGGGACAGCGGATGAAAAACTGTTTTTT.

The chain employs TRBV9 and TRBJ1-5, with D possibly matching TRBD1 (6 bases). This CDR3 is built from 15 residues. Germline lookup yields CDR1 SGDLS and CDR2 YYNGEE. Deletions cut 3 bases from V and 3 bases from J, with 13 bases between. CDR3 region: CASSANQGTNQPQHF. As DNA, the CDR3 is TGTGCCAGCAGCGCGAACCAGGGGACCAATCAGCCCCAGCATTTT.

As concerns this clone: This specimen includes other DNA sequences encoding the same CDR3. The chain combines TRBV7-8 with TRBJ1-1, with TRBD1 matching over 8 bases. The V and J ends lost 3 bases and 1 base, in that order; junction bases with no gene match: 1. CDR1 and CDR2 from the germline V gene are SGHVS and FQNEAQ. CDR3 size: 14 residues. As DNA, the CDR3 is TGTGCCAGCAGCTTTGGACAGGGGAACACTGAAGCTTTCTTT. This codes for CASSFGQGNTEAFF.

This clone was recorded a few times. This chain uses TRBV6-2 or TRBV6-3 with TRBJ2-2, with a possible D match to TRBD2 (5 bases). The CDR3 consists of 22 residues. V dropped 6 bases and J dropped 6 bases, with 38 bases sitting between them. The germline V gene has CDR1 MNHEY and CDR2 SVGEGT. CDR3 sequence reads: CASSPRTHLTGGVELVAGELFF. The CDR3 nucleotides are TGTGCCAGCAGCCCCCGGACTCATCTGACCGGAGGAGTTGAATTAGTCGCCGGGGAGCTGTTTTTT.

The CDR3 loop reads CASSQDRAGYYGYTF. The CDR3 DNA sequence: TGCGCCAGCAGCCAAGATAGGGCAGGGTACTATGGCTACACCTTC. This chain connects TRBV4-1 to TRBJ1-2; tentative D call: TRBD1 (5 bases). CDR1 and CDR2 from the germline V gene are MGHRA and YSYEKL. Between the trimmed V and J ends, which lost 0 bases and 3 bases, there was a span of 11 bases. This CDR3 spans 15 amino acids.

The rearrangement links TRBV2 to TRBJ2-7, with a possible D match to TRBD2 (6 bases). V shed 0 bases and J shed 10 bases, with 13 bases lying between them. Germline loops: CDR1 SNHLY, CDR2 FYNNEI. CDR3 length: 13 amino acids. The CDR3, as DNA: TGTGCCAGCAGTGAAGCGGCGGGGTACGGTCAGTACTTC. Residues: CASSEAAGYGQYF.

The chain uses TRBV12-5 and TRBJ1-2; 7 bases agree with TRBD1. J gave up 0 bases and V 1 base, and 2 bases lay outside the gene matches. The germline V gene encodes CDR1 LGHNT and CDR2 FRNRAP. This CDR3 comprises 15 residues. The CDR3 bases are TGTGCTAGTGGTTTGGCCGGGACAGCTAACTATGGCTACACCTTC. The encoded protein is CASGLAGTANYGYTF.

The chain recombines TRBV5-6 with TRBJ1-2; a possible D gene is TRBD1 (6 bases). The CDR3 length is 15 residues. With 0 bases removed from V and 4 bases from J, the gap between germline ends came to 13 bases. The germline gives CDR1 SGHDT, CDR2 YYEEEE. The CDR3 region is CASSLGQGSAYGYTF. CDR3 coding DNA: TGTGCCAGCAGCTTGGGGCAGGGGTCGGCCTATGGCTACACCTTC.

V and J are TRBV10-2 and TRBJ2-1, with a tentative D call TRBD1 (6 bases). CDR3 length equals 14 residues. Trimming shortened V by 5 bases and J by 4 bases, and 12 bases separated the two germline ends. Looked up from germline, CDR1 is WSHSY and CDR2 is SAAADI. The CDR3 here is CASSLDSFYNEQFF. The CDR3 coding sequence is TGCGCCAGCAGTCTGGACAGTTTTTACAATGAGCAGTTCTTC.

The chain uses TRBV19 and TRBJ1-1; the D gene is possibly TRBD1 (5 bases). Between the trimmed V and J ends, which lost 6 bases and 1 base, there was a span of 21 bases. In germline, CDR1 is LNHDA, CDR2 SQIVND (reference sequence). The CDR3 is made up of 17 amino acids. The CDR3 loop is CASRVRGTPSRNTEAFF. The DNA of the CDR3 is TGTGCCAGTAGGGTCCGGGGGACCCCGAGTAGGAACACTGAAGCTTTCTTT.

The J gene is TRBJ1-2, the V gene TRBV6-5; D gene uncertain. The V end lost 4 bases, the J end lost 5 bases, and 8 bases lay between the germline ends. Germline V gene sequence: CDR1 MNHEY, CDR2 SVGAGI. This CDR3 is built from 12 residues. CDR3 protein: CASSLGGYGYTF. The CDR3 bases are TGTGCCAGCAGTTTGGGAGGTTATGGCTACACCTTC.

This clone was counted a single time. CDR3 protein: CASSLTEVNTEAFF. Here the CDR3 DNA reads TGCGCCAGCAGCCTAACCGAGGTGAACACTGAAGCTTTCTTT. The gene calls are TRBV5-1 and TRBJ1-1; D ambiguous. The V end lost 4 bases, the J end lost 0 bases, and 10 bases lay between the germline ends. This CDR3 spans 14 amino acids. CDR1 is SGHRS and CDR2 is YFSETQ in the germline V gene.

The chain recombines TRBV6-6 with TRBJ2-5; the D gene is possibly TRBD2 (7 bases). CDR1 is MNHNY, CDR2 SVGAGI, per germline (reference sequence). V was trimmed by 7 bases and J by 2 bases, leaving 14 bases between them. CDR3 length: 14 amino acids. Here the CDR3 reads CASTPRGGQETQYF. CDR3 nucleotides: TGTGCCAGCACCCCGAGGGGGGGACAAGAGACCCAGTACTTC.

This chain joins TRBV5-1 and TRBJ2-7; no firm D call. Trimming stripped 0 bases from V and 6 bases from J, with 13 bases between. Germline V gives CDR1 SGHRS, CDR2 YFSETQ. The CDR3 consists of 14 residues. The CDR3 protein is CASSLGGSLSEQYF. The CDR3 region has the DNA TGCGCCAGCAGCTTGGGTGGCAGCTTATCCGAGCAGTACTTC.

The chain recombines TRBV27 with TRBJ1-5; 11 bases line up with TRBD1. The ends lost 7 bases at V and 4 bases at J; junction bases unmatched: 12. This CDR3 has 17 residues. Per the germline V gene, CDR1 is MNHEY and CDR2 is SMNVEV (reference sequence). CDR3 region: CASTPMAGQGVNQPQHF. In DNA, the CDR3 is TGTGCCAGCACCCCAATGGCGGGACAGGGGGTAAATCAGCCCCAGCATTTT.

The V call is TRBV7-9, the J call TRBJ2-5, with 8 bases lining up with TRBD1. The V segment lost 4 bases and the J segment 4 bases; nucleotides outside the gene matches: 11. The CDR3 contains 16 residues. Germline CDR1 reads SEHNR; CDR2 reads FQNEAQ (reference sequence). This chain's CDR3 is CASSYKDREGRETQYF. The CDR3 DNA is TGTGCCAGCAGCTACAAGGACAGGGAAGGAAGAGAGACCCAGTACTTC.

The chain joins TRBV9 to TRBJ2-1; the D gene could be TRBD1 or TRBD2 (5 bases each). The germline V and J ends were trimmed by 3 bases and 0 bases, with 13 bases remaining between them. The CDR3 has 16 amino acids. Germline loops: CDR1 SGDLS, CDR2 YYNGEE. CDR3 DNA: TGTGCCAGCAGCGGGGGGACCAGAAGCTCCTACAATGAGCAGTTCTTC. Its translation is CASSGGTRSSYNEQFF.